This is a list of T cell receptor beta chains from one sample in a study of shared T cell receptors in the human thymus. Only in-frame clones appear in the TCRdb table, and some are missing; sequencing was by immunoSEQ multiplex PCR. This sample has hundreds of thousands of clones, with about 84% found just once. In addition, the sample was reused for a study of human thymus T cells.

Sequencing was performed on thymocytes. The receptors originated from a boy younger than two with a congenital heart defect. The CDR3 runs from the conserved cysteine through the conserved F or W. Size tells how often a clone was seen (once, few, many) or the class of an expanded clone, and some rows leave it out.

TRBJ2-1,NA,TRBV5-1,CASSLSTYNEQFF
TRBJ2-1,NA,TRBV7-2,CACIGLAGGNEQFF
TRBJ1-2,few,TRBV18,CASSPYEQGTHFIHGYTF
TRBJ2-5,NA,TRBV9,CASSPPGTSGEKETQYF
TRBJ2-1,NA,TRBV6-9,CASSYSVAGGPSEQFF
TRBJ2-6,NA,TRBV14,CASSQEGRTREDSGANVLTF
TRBJ1-1,NA,TRBV23-1,CASRAVFRGQFNTEAFF
TRBJ2-7,NA,TRBV20-1,CSASCKYEQYF
TRBJ2-7,NA,TRBV5-4,CASSLGDSSGTYEQYF
TRBJ2-1,NA,TRBV27,CASKRTRGNEQFF
TRBJ1-2,once,TRBV29-1,CSVEERTPRIDGYTF
TRBJ2-7,NA,TRBV12-5,CASGLDRGRTYEQYF
TRBJ2-1,NA,TRBV5-6,CASSPRLAPTGQFF
TRBJ2-7,NA,TRBV11-3,CASSEGQLVSYEQYF
TRBJ2-2,NA,TRBV7-2,CASSLISGGKGTGELFF
TRBJ1-2,NA,TRBV29-1,CSSSGSKGTF
TRBJ2-7,few,TRBV11-2,CASSLLGGRPPYEQYF
TRBJ2-1,NA,TRBV30,CAANTLAGFYNEQFF
TRBJ1-5,once,TRBV5-8,CASSLVGQGTNSNQPQHF
TRBJ1-1,NA,TRBV6-1,CASIRTGGCTEAFF
TRBJ2-7,NA,TRBV14,CASSQGIAGALSYEQYF
TRBJ2-7,NA,TRBV2,CASSEALRRQGSYEQYF
TRBJ2-2,NA,TRBV29-1,CSVELPGLAGGPNTGELFF
TRBJ2-1,NA,TRBV18,CASSPPSTRTLVYNEQFF
TRBJ2-1,NA,TRBV4-1,CASSQDPSGRAYNEQFF
TRBJ1-4,few,TRBV6-1,CASSEGTTLGNEKLFF
TRBJ2-7,NA,TRBV7-9,CASSSLLGQICEQYF
TRBJ2-7,NA,TRBV4-3,CASSKSSNYEQYF
TRBJ1-4,NA,TRBV27,CASSSPGSTNEKLFF
TRBJ1-1,few,TRBV7-3,CASSSGQGDTEAFF
TRBJ2-7,once,TRBV6-6,CASRLAGHYEQYF
TRBJ2-2,NA,TRBV4-2,CASSQGLAGMCTGELFF
TRBJ2-7,NA,TRBV9,CASSPPGLPATYEQYF
TRBJ2-5,NA,TRBV5-6,CASSLSYTGLAGETQYF
TRBJ1-6,NA,TRBV6-1,CASSIEDSSPLHF
TRBJ2-7,NA,TRBV7-9,CASSFSRAYEQYF
TRBJ1-5,once,TRBV28,CASSFNREYQPQHF
TRBJ1-4,once,TRBV10-1,CASTRKEKLFF
TRBJ2-5,NA,TRBV4-3,CASSHHTAGEAQETQYF
TRBJ2-1,NA,TRBV19,CASSIGSGGDVGNEQFF
TRBJ1-2,NA,TRBV18,CASSPRHGQNYGYTF
TRBJ2-7,NA,TRBV5-4,CASSLAKKREPHEQYF
TRBJ2-7,NA,TRBV4-3,CASSQIRSQDEQYF
TRBJ2-1,NA,TRBV4-3,CASSQAPEGLAEKKSSYNEQFF
TRBJ1-2,NA,TRBV25-1,CASSEYRTPRGDYGYTF
TRBJ2-7,NA,TRBV18,CASSPRDREDYEQYF
TRBJ2-7,once,TRBV7-2,CASSPFTGTESYEQYF
TRBJ2-7,NA,TRBV11-3,CASSLRDRLIYEQYF